Listed below are T cell receptor beta chains from one sample, sequenced in a study of shared clonotypes between healthy human individuals. Assay used: immunoSEQ multiplex PCR; TCRdb lists only in-frame clones, some missing. Counted here are about 580,000 clones, roughly 98% occurring once; the ten biggest clones make up 0.3%. The material sequenced was naive CD8+ T cells sorted from blood. Every receptor here comes from a man aged 30 to 45 in good health. The CDR3 runs from the conserved cysteine through the conserved F or W. D genes are given only for firm matches. The listing skips clone size in some rows; elsewhere it reads once, few, many or a size class.

d_call j_call clone_size v_call cdr3_aa cdr3_nt
- TRBJ2-1 - TRBV5-6 CASSPRGGSSYNEQFF TGTGCCAGCAGCCCCCGGGGCGGGTCCTCCTACAATGAGCAGTTCTTC
- TRBJ2-7 once TRBV29-1 CSVQVRDTVYEQYF TGCAGCGTTCAGGTCCGGGACACAGTCTACGAGCAGTACTTC
TRBD2 TRBJ2-1 - TRBV29-1 CSVFVAGPSSYNEQFF TGCAGCGTTTTCGTAGCGGGCCCAAGCTCCTACAATGAGCAGTTCTTC
TRBD2 TRBJ2-3 once TRBV13 CASSLVAGDHPQYF TGTGCCAGCAGTCTGGTAGCGGGAGACCACCCGCAGTATTTT
TRBD1 TRBJ1-4 once TRBV15 CATSRNTGTGREKLFF TGTGCCACCAGCAGAAATACCGGGACAGGGAGAGAAAAACTGTTTTTT
- TRBJ2-7 - TRBV29-1 CSVGLQGRQSEQYF TGCAGCGTTGGTCTCCAGGGGAGGCAATCCGAGCAGTACTTC
- TRBJ1-4 - TRBV25-1 CASSGGYNEKLFF TGTGCCAGCAGTGGAGGGTATAATGAAAAACTGTTTTTT
- TRBJ2-1 - TRBV15 CATSRDRGTGEQFF TGTGCCACCAGCAGAGATAGGGGCACGGGTGAGCAGTTCTTC
TRBD1 TRBJ2-2 - TRBV7-2 CASSLGTGFPNTGELFF TGTGCCAGCAGCTTAGGGACAGGGTTCCCGAACACCGGGGAGCTGTTTTTT
- TRBJ2-7 once TRBV9 CASSGRTGPEQYF TGTGCCAGCAGCGGCCGAACAGGGCCCGAGCAGTACTTC
TRBD1 TRBJ2-7 - TRBV27 CASSFRDRAYEQYF TGTGCCAGCAGTTTCCGGGACAGGGCCTACGAGCAGTACTTC
TRBD1 TRBJ1-1 - TRBV6-1 CAGRDRATEAFF TGTGCCGGACGGGACAGGGCCACTGAAGCTTTCTTT
TRBD2 TRBJ2-1 - TRBV5-1 CASSLPREEGNEQFF TGCGCCAGCAGCCTGCCGCGGGAGGAGGGCAATGAGCAGTTCTTC
TRBD1 TRBJ2-4 - TRBV4-3 CASSPRQGSTLSIQYF TGCGCCAGCAGCCCGAGACAGGGGTCAACATTGAGCATTCAGTACTTC
TRBD2 TRBJ2-7 - TRBV7-9 CASSPGIAGGPSYEQYF TGTGCCAGCAGCCCTGGAATAGCGGGAGGCCCCTCCTACGAGCAGTACTTC
- TRBJ1-5 once TRBV27 CASSSGRVSQPQHF TGTGCCAGCAGTTCGGGCAGGGTTAGCCAGCCCCAGCATTTT
- TRBJ1-2 - TRBV5-4 CASSFQGGSGYTF TGTGCCAGCAGCTTCCAGGGTGGGTCTGGCTACACCTTC
TRBD2 TRBJ2-3 - TRBV19 CASSPSGSTDTQYF TGTGCCAGTAGTCCTAGCGGGAGCACAGATACGCAGTATTTT
TRBD1 TRBJ2-2 - TRBV6-4 CASGQGHTGELFF TGTGCCAGCGGACAGGGGCACACCGGGGAGCTGTTTTTT
- TRBJ2-7 - TRBV4-1 CASSQQDGQRTEQYF TGCGCCAGCAGCCAACAGGACGGACAAAGAACCGAGCAGTACTTC
- TRBJ2-7 - TRBV15 CATSSSDKAYEQYF TGTGCCACCAGCAGTTCGGACAAAGCCTACGAGCAGTACTTC
- TRBJ2-7 - TRBV2 CASSERVDEQYF TGTGCCAGCAGTGAAAGGGTCGACGAGCAGTACTTC
TRBD2 TRBJ2-1 - TRBV7-6 CASSLAQAGLAYNEQFF TGTGCCAGCAGCTTAGCCCAAGCGGGACTGGCCTACAATGAGCAGTTCTTC
- TRBJ1-5 - TRBV15 CATSRDRVKPQHF TGTGCCACCAGCAGAGATAGGGTAAAGCCCCAGCATTTT
TRBD2 TRBJ2-3 once TRBV13 CASSSGLAGIHLVTDTQYF TGTGCCAGCAGCTCGGGACTAGCGGGAATCCACTTGGTCACAGATACGCAGTATTTT
TRBD1 TRBJ1-4 - TRBV5-8 CASSAGQGMGKLFF TGTGCCAGCAGCGCGGGACAGGGAATGGGAAAACTGTTTTTT
- TRBJ2-7 - TRBV10-3 CAISDPPGGYYEQYF TGTGCCATCAGTGACCCACCAGGGGGGTATTACGAGCAGTACTTC
- TRBJ1-2 - TRBV4-1 CASSQEGGWAGYTF TGCGCCAGCAGCCAAGAAGGGGGTTGGGCTGGCTACACCTTC
- TRBJ2-5 - TRBV13 CASSLAPETQYF TGTGCCAGCAGCTTAGCCCCGGAGACCCAGTACTTC
- TRBJ2-1 - TRBV18 CASSLDNEQFF TGTGCCAGCTCTCTTGATAATGAGCAGTTCTTC
TRBD2 TRBJ2-7 - TRBV10-3 CASTGLDHYEQYF TGTGCCAGCACGGGACTAGATCATTACGAGCAGTACTTC
- TRBJ2-7 - TRBV27 CASSFSVGGYEQYF TGTGCCAGCAGTTTTTCCGTTGGCGGCTACGAGCAGTACTTC
TRBD2 TRBJ2-5 once TRBV7-9 CASSPGLAKTRGTQYF TGTGCCAGCAGCCCAGGACTAGCGAAGACTCGGGGGACCCAGTACTTC
TRBD1 TRBJ2-5 - TRBV4-1 CASSQEPGTGGLETQYF TGCGCCAGCAGCCAAGAGCCCGGGACAGGGGGTTTGGAGACCCAGTACTTC
- TRBJ2-7 - TRBV14 CASSMEAGPYEQYF TGTGCCAGCAGCATGGAGGCGGGCCCCTACGAGCAGTACTTC
TRBD2 TRBJ2-2 - TRBV4-3 CASSQDVWLAGNTGELFF TGCGCCAGCAGCCAAGATGTTTGGCTAGCGGGGAACACCGGGGAGCTGTTTTTT
- TRBJ2-5 - TRBV5-4 CASSLMEYQETQYF TGTGCCAGCAGCTTGATGGAGTACCAAGAGACCCAGTACTTC
- TRBJ2-1 - TRBV30 CAWSWSLYNEQFF TGTGCATGGAGTTGGAGTTTGTACAATGAGCAGTTCTTC
TRBD2 TRBJ2-7 - TRBV7-9 CASSSTSGSDEQYF TGTGCCAGCAGTTCGACTAGCGGGAGTGACGAGCAGTACTTC
- TRBJ1-5 - TRBV7-8 CASSLKGNQPQHF TGTGCCAGCAGCTTAAAGGGAAATCAGCCCCAGCATTTT
- TRBJ1-1 - TRBV6-5 CASSQGDTEAFF TGTGCCAGCAGTCAAGGTGATACTGAAGCTTTCTTT
TRBD1 TRBJ2-7 - TRBV7-9 CASRGQGHLGYEQYF TGTGCCAGCAGAGGACAGGGCCACTTAGGATACGAGCAGTACTTC
TRBD2 TRBJ2-7 - TRBV4-2 CASSPWTSGNTYEQYF TGTGCCAGCAGCCCCTGGACTAGCGGGAATACCTACGAGCAGTACTTC
TRBD2 TRBJ2-2 - TRBV7-9 CASSQLAGVTGELFF TGTGCCAGCAGCCAACTAGCGGGAGTTACCGGGGAGCTGTTTTTT
- TRBJ2-1 - TRBV6-6 CAITKSSYNEQFF TGTGCCATTACAAAAAGCTCCTACAATGAGCAGTTCTTC
- TRBJ2-1 - TRBV5-4 CASSLGGSYNEQFF TGTGCCAGCAGCTTGGGTGGGTCCTACAATGAGCAGTTCTTC
- TRBJ2-1 - TRBV7-2 CASSSPGSYNEQFF TGTGCCAGCAGCTCCCCCGGGTCCTACAATGAGCAGTTCTTC
- TRBJ1-1 - TRBV11-2 CASSTAGLGTEAFF TGTGCCAGCAGCACCGCAGGGTTAGGCACTGAAGCTTTCTTT
TRBD1 TRBJ2-7 - TRBV5-4 CASSYGTGNVEEQYF TGTGCCAGCAGCTACGGGACAGGGAATGTCGAAGAGCAGTACTTC
- TRBJ2-1 - TRBV7-6 CASSSEDSYNEQFF TGTGCCAGCAGCTCCGAGGATTCCTACAATGAGCAGTTCTTC
- TRBJ1-5 - TRBV6-5 CASRNRAASNQPQHF TGTGCCAGCAGAAACAGAGCGGCTAGCAATCAGCCCCAGCATTTT
TRBD1 TRBJ2-2 - TRBV7-8 CASSYDRAQGVRENTGELFF TGTGCCAGCAGCTACGACAGGGCCCAGGGCGTCCGCGAGAACACCGGGGAGCTGTTTTTT
- TRBJ1-3 - TRBV27 CASQPLGGSGNTIYF TGTGCCAGCCAACCACTGGGGGGCTCTGGAAACACCATATATTTT
TRBD2 TRBJ2-7 few TRBV27 CASSFSGSFSYEQYF TGTGCCAGCAGTTTTAGCGGGAGCTTCTCCTACGAGCAGTACTTC
- TRBJ1-4 - TRBV28 CASSPVRPNEKLFF TGTGCCAGCAGTCCAGTCCGTCCGAATGAAAAACTGTTTTTT